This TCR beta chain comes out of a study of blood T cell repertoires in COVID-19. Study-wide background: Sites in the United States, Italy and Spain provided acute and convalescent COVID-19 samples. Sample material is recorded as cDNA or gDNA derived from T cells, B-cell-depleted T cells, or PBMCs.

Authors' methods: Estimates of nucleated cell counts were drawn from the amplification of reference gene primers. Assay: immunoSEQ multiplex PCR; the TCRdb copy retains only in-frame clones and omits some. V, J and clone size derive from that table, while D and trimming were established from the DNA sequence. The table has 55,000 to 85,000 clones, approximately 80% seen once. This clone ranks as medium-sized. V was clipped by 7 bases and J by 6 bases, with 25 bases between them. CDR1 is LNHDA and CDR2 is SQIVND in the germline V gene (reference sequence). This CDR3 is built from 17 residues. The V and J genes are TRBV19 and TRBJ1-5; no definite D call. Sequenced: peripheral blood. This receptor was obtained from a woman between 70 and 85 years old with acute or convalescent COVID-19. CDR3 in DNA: TGTGCCAGTACTCCCACCTGGCGGCCGGAGGGCAGTCAGCCCCAGCATTTT. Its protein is CASTPTWRPEGSQPQHF.